This TCR beta chain was identified in a study of T cells in Graves' hyperthyroidism and ophthalmopathy. Study context: Before any treatment, at initial diagnosis, peripheral blood was collected. The study's findings and limits: Through a model of 13 V-J features, ophthalmopathy was separated from stable hyperthyroidism. Model-based prediction identified ophthalmopathy a median approximately 6.2 months prior to its onset.

This clonotype was detected ten times or more. No antigen is known for it. This CDR3 spans 13 amino acids. Germline CDR1 reads DFQATT; CDR2 reads SNEGSKA (reference sequence). The V gene end was trimmed by 2 bases and the J gene end by 8 bases; junction bases not matched to a gene: 4. The hyperthyroidism patients had all been newly diagnosed, and their disease duration was under 2 months. Their ages ranged from 18 to 65 years. Using RNA transcripts as the source, TCR beta CDR3 regions were amplified. The TCR CDR3 first-round RT-PCR relied on the HTBI primer set. One entry per CDR3 protein, called by TCRdb with MiXCR from the multiplex PCR reads. The data contain roughly 420,000 distinct CDR3 sequences, 15% to 19% of them singletons.

The sequence derives from a woman between 18 and 29 years old with Graves' hyperthyroidism. The source material was blood. This chain links TRBV20-1 with TRBJ2-1; 9 bases line up with TRBD1. The CDR3 DNA follows: TGCAGTGCTAGATCAGGGACAGGGCATGAGCAGTTCTTC. This encodes CSARSGTGHEQFF.